The sequence of this T cell receptor beta chain was determined in a study of cytomegalovirus exposure and HLA in healthy donors. Remarks on this clone: Its target is unknown.

The germline V and J ends were trimmed by 3 bases and 3 bases, with 12 bases remaining between them. The CDR3 runs to 14 residues. The germline V gene has CDR1 KGHSH and CDR2 LQKENI. The PCR was carried out with 60 Vbeta primers and 13 Jbeta primers. Data came from immunoSEQ multiplex PCR; TCRdb stores just in-frame clones and leaves some out. The sample yields more than 95,000 clones, about 70% seen once. Notes on the study in general: When the data were analyzed later, several of the most significant clusters appeared to be linked to common viral pathogens.

The sequenced sample consisted of PBMCs. The source of this sequence is a man aged 25 to 45 in good health and CMV-seronegative. The chain links TRBV18 to TRBJ2-7; D is possibly TRBD1 (5 bases). The CDR3 nucleotides are TGTGCCAGCTCACCGCAGGGAACGGGCTACGAGCAGTACTTC. It translates to CASSPQGTGYEQYF.